The 27 T cell receptor beta chains presented below share a single source sample, sequenced in a study of siplizumab effects on memory and regulatory T cells. Sequencing was performed with immunoSEQ multiplex PCR; in TCRdb, only in-frame clones are kept and a portion is missing. The data hold around 61,000 clones, with about 97% observed a single time. Specimen: naive CD8+ T cells sorted from blood. Source of these receptors: a human donor in good health.

This clone has a handful of counts. The V and J genes are TRBV4-1 and TRBJ2-1; D might be TRBD1 (5 bases). Germline-derived CDR1 and CDR2 are MGHRA and YSYEKL. The CDR3 is made up of 16 amino acids. Trimming removed 0 bases from V and 6 bases from J, with 15 bases in between. CDR3 loop: CASSQDEAGSANEQFF. The CDR3, as DNA: TGCGCCAGCAGCCAAGATGAGGCAGGGTCGGCCAATGAGCAGTTCTTC.

This sequence joins TRBV27 and TRBJ2-1; D is unclear. This CDR3 is built from 15 residues. The ends were cut back, 3 bases at V and 0 bases at J, with 9 bases in the middle. Germline CDR1 MNHEY, CDR2 SMNVEV (reference sequence). CDR3 bases: TGTGCCAGCAGTTTCTTCAAAAGCTCCTACAATGAGCAGTTCTTC. Encoded protein: CASSFFKSSYNEQFF.

In its sample, this clone was seen once. The chain recombines TRBV5-1 with TRBJ2-1; 9 bases agree with TRBD1. V was pared by 5 bases and J by 6 bases, with 12 bases of the junction left unmatched. The germline gives CDR1 SGHRS, CDR2 YFSETQ. This CDR3 comprises 16 residues. CDR3 DNA sequence: TGCGCCAGCAGTCAGGACAGGGGATGGGCAGGCAATGAGCAGTTCTTC. This encodes CASSQDRGWAGNEQFF.

This chain uses TRBV9 with TRBJ1-3, with no clear D. This CDR3 contains 14 residues. From germline, CDR1 is SGDLS and CDR2 YYNGEE. The V end lost 1 base, the J end lost 1 base, and 6 bases lay between the germline ends. CDR3 sequence reads: CASSVWGSGNTIYF. For the CDR3, the DNA is TGTGCCAGCAGCGTATGGGGATCTGGAAACACCATATATTTT. The full variable domain, rest sourced from reference TRBV9 and TRBJ1-3, is DSGVTQTPKHLITATGQRVTLRCSPRSGDLSVYWYQQSLDQGLQFLIQYYNGEERAKGNILERFSAQQFPDLHSELNLSSLELGDSALYFCASSVWGSGNTIYFGEGSWLTVV.

The CDR3 reads CASIPWGGIHEQYF. CDR3 DNA sequence: TGTGCCAGCATCCCATGGGGCGGGATCCACGAGCAGTACTTC. The rearrangement joins TRBV7-2 to TRBJ2-7, with D tentatively TRBD2 (6 bases). Germline CDR1 and CDR2: SGHTA and FQGNSA. The V end lost 7 bases, the J end lost 5 bases, and 18 bases lay between the germline ends. CDR3 size: 14 residues.

The rearrangement joins TRBV7-9 to TRBJ1-1; D is perhaps TRBD1 (5 bases). Germline assignment: CDR1 SEHNR and CDR2 FQNEAQ (reference sequence). Trimming removed 1 base at V and 6 bases at J, with 12 bases between. This CDR3 comprises 14 residues. The CDR3 DNA reads TGTGCCAGCAGCTTAGTAGGGACGGGTGCTGAAGCTTTCTTT. Translation: CASSLVGTGAEAFF.

V usage is TRBV6-1 and J usage is TRBJ1-2; 7 positions match TRBD1. From germline, CDR1 is MNHNS and CDR2 SASEGT. This CDR3 comprises 18 residues. Losses at the gene ends were 1 base for V and 0 bases for J; bases not matched to a gene: 11. Written as DNA, the CDR3 is TGTGCCAGCAGTGAAGTGACAGGGACACTACTAACTAACTATGGCTACACCTTC. Amino acid sequence: CASSEVTGTLLTNYGYTF.

The chain uses TRBV27 and TRBJ2-5, with TRBD2 matching over 11 bases. CDR1 is MNHEY, CDR2 SMNVEV, per germline (reference sequence). The CDR3 is 15 amino acids. Trimming at V came to 2 bases and at J to 9 bases, leaving 8 bases not matched to a gene. The CDR3 DNA is TGTGCCAGCAGTTTAGGGACTAGCGGCGCGGGGGCCCAGTACTTC. Its protein is CASSLGTSGAGAQYF.

V usage is TRBV9 and J usage is TRBJ2-1; no clear D gene. Between the trimmed V and J ends, which lost 3 bases and 6 bases, there was a span of 7 bases. Looked up from germline, CDR1 is SGDLS and CDR2 is YYNGEE. The CDR3 length is 12 residues. The CDR3 spells CASSGLGNEQFF. The CDR3 DNA follows: TGTGCCAGCAGCGGCCTGGGCAATGAGCAGTTCTTC. Together with reference TRBV9 and TRBJ2-1, the CDR3 gives the full variable domain: DSGVTQTPKHLITATGQRVTLRCSPRSGDLSVYWYQQSLDQGLQFLIQYYNGEERAKGNILERFSAQQFPDLHSELNLSSLELGDSALYFCASSGLGNEQFFGPGTRLTVL.

The chain carries TRBV5-1 and TRBJ2-7; D is possibly TRBD1 or TRBD2 (5 bases each). Germline V gene sequence: CDR1 SGHRS, CDR2 YFSETQ. The CDR3 covers 15 residues. V shed 2 bases and J shed 7 bases, with 19 bases lying between them. CDR3 sequence (DNA): TGCGCCAGCAGCTTTGGGACCAATCCTCTGGGGGAGCAGTACTTC. It yields the protein CASSFGTNPLGEQYF.

The CDR3 DNA follows: TGTGCCAGCAGTTACACAGGGGGGACGCCCTACGAGCAGTACTTC. It translates to CASSYTGGTPYEQYF. The chain couples TRBV6-5 to TRBJ2-7; 8 bases are shared with TRBD1. J gave up 2 bases and V 2 bases, and 5 bases lay outside the gene matches. Germline CDR1 MNHEY, CDR2 SVGAGI. This CDR3 comprises 15 residues.

The chain joins TRBV30 to TRBJ2-2, with D unresolved. V was cut by 0 bases and J by 6 bases, with 2 bases left in between. The CDR3 covers 11 residues. Germline CDR1 reads GTSNPN; CDR2 reads SVGIG (reference sequence). The CDR3 coding sequence is TGTGCCTGGAGTGTATCCGGGGAGCTGTTTTTT. Translation: CAWSVSGELFF.

This chain connects TRBV7-6 to TRBJ2-1; 10 nucleotides line up with TRBD2. Trimming at V came to 4 bases and at J to 0 bases, leaving 6 bases not matched to a gene. The CDR3 has 17 residues. Germline assignment: CDR1 SGHVS and CDR2 FNYEAQ. CDR3 bases: TGTGCCAGCAGCTCTTCTTCTAGCGGGAGCTCCTACAATGAGCAGTTCTTC. Amino acids: CASSSSSSGSSYNEQFF.

The chain carries TRBV9 and TRBJ1-1; D not resolved. Looked up from germline, CDR1 is SGDLS and CDR2 is YYNGEE. V was shortened by 4 bases and J by 3 bases, with 13 bases between the two germline ends. The CDR3 covers 14 residues. The CDR3 spells CASSPPGPYTEAFF. The CDR3 nucleotides are TGTGCCAGCAGCCCCCCTGGACCTTACACTGAAGCTTTCTTT.

The chain recombines TRBV5-1 with TRBJ2-7; 10 bases match TRBD1. Germline trimming cut 3 bases from V and 4 bases from J; bases unmatched to any gene: 4. Germline loops: CDR1 SGHRS, CDR2 YFSETQ. CDR3 length equals 14 residues. The CDR3 region is CASSSTGQGYEQYF. DNA of the CDR3: TGCGCCAGCAGCTCGACGGGACAGGGGTACGAGCAGTACTTC.

V usage is TRBV7-2 and J usage is TRBJ2-1; perhaps D is TRBD1 or TRBD2 (5 bases each). The CDR3 is 13 residues long. Germline lookup yields CDR1 SGHTA and CDR2 FQGNSA. The V gene lost 5 bases and the J gene lost 6 bases, with 11 bases spanning the gap. The CDR3 spells CASSMGRGNEQFF. CDR3 bases: TGTGCCAGCAGCATGGGACGCGGCAATGAGCAGTTCTTC. The entire variable domain, with the rest obtained from reference TRBV7-2 and TRBJ2-1, is as follows: GAGVSQSPSNKVTEKGKDVELRCDPISGHTALYWYRQSLGQGLEFLIYFQGNSAPDKSGLPSDRFSAERTGGSVSTLTIQRTQQEDSAVYLCASSMGRGNEQFFGPGTRLTVL.

This chain joins TRBV28 and TRBJ1-2; TRBD1 aligns across 7 bases. Germline CDR1 reads MDHEN; CDR2 reads SYDVKM. The CDR3 extends over 15 amino acids. V shed 6 bases and J 8 bases; nucleotides not matched to a gene: 15. CDR3 loop: CASRREGGGVEGYTF. CDR3 in DNA: TGTGCCAGCAGGCGGGAAGGGGGCGGGGTCGAGGGCTACACCTTC.

The chain recombines TRBV10-3 with TRBJ2-7; 11 bases are shared with TRBD2. CDR3 size: 14 residues. CDR1 ENHRY and CDR2 SYGVKD come from the germline V gene. Trimming took 3 bases from V and 2 from J; bases not matched to a gene: 0. CDR3 sequence reads: CAISDSGRAYEQYF. CDR3 nucleotide sequence: TGTGCCATCAGTGATAGCGGGAGGGCCTACGAGCAGTACTTC.

The chain has TRBV21-1 and TRBJ2-7. TRBV21-1 is annotated as a pseudogene. The CDR3 sequence is 15 residues long. The CDR3 region has the DNA TGTGCCAGCAGCAAACCCAAGACCCCCTCCTACGAGCAGTACTTC. It translates to CASSKPKTPSYEQYF.

The chain links TRBV19 to TRBJ2-7; tentatively, D is TRBD2 (5 bases). CDR1 is LNHDA, CDR2 SQIVND, per germline (reference sequence). V was cut by 3 bases and J by 3 bases, with 12 bases left in between. The CDR3 has 14 amino acids. The CDR3 protein is CASSMSLRGYEQYF. DNA of the CDR3: TGTGCCAGTAGTATGAGCCTCCGGGGCTACGAGCAGTACTTC.

The J gene is TRBJ2-7, the V gene TRBV7-6; 9 positions match TRBD2. The length of the CDR3 is 16 residues. Germline assignment: CDR1 SGHVS and CDR2 FNYEAQ. With 1 base clipped from V and 4 bases from J, the junction kept 8 bases outside the gene matches. In DNA form, the CDR3 reads TGTGCCAGCAGCTTAGGCATGGGGAGCGGGAGGTACGAGCAGTACTTC. It translates to CASSLGMGSGRYEQYF.

This chain joins TRBV21-1 and TRBJ2-1; the table names TRBD2, a call not compared with the DNA. TRBV21-1 is a pseudogene. This CDR3 comprises 14 residues. CDR3 DNA: TGTGCCAGCGGGACTAGCGGTTACTACAATGAGCAGTTCTTC. Residues: CASGTSGYYNEQFF.

The CDR3 protein is CAWSNGDTEAFF. The CDR3 DNA follows: TGTGCCTGGAGTAACGGGGACACTGAAGCTTTCTTT. The V call is TRBV30, the J call TRBJ1-1; unclear D gene. The CDR3 runs 12 residues. Germline V CDR1 and CDR2: GTSNPN, SVGIG (reference sequence). V was cut by 2 bases and J by 3 bases, with 7 bases left in between.

The chain recombines TRBV19 with TRBJ2-1; 9 nucleotides align to TRBD2. This CDR3 region has 16 residues. Germline trimming cut 6 bases from V and 1 base from J; bases unmatched to any gene: 7. Per germline, CDR1 LNHDA and CDR2 SQIVND (reference sequence). The CDR3 coding sequence is TGTGCCAGTAGGTTATTAGCGGGAGAATCCTACAATGAGCAGTTCTTC. Its protein is CASRLLAGESYNEQFF.

This chain connects TRBV6-6 to TRBJ2-7, with a tentative D call TRBD1 (5 bases). The ends were cut back, 2 bases at V and 2 bases at J, with 10 bases in the middle. Germline CDR1 reads MNHNY; CDR2 reads SVGAGI (reference sequence). The CDR3 totals 14 residues. CDR3 amino acids: CASSYGQGAYEQYF. DNA for the CDR3: TGTGCCAGCAGTTACGGGCAGGGCGCCTACGAGCAGTACTTC.

This sequence joins TRBV10-3 and TRBJ2-3; TRBD2 matches at 12 bases. Germline V gene data show CDR1 as ENHRY and CDR2 as SYGVKD. Germline trimming cut 3 bases from V and 0 bases from J; bases unmatched to any gene: 7. The CDR3 is 18 residues long. CDR3 bases: TGTGCCATCAGTGACGGGCTAGCGGGAGGGCCGAGCACAGATACGCAGTATTTT. Encoded protein: CAISDGLAGGPSTDTQYF.

J is TRBJ1-4 and V is TRBV27, with a tentative D call TRBD1 (5 bases). V was cut by 0 bases and J by 4 bases, with 9 bases left in between. This CDR3 is 15 amino acids long. CDR1 is MNHEY, CDR2 SMNVEV, per germline (reference sequence). In DNA form, the CDR3 reads TGTGCCAGCAGTTTATCCCGGGGGGTTAATGAAAAACTGTTTTTT. Translated, it gives CASSLSRGVNEKLFF.